The T cell receptor (beta chain) described here comes from a study of cytomegalovirus exposure and HLA in healthy donors. Whole-study findings and limits: There were three CMV-associated chains whose specificity for CMV antigens was confirmed in vitro.

The PCR employed 60 Vbeta primers together with 13 Jbeta primers. The repertoire was sequenced with immunoSEQ multiplex PCR; TCRdb's copy has only in-frame clones and lacks some. The data hold 160,000 or so clones, with more than 60% observed a single time. This CDR3 spans 15 amino acids. CDR1 and CDR2 from the germline V gene are MNHEY and SVGAGI. V was clipped by 7 bases and J by 3 bases; unmatched bases: 8. Notes on this clone: The antigen remains undetermined.

This chain links TRBV6-5 with TRBJ1-3; 8 bases map to TRBD1. Sequenced sample: PBMCs. This sequence was found in a man aged 35 to 55 in good health and CMV-seronegative. CDR3 bases: TGTGCCAGCAAGTTAAGCACAGGGGGTGGAAACACCATATATTTT. Protein product: CASKLSTGGGNTIYF.